These 15 T cell receptor beta chains were sequenced from one sample in a study of T cells in Graves' hyperthyroidism and ophthalmopathy. Amplification of TCR beta CDR3 regions was performed using RNA transcripts as template. When the TCR CDR3 underwent first-round RT-PCR, the HTBI primer set was used. MiXCR was run by TCRdb on the multiplex PCR reads, yielding one entry per CDR3 protein. The sample holds around 430,000 distinct CDR3 sequences, under 15% seen once. The source material was blood. The receptors come from a woman between 25 and 40 years old with Graves' hyperthyroidism.

This clonotype was seen at least ten times. V gene TRBV28 combines with J gene TRBJ2-1, with a weak D call TRBD2 (5 bases). The V and J ends lost 5 bases and 7 bases respectively, with 9 bases between them. CDR1 and CDR2 from the germline V gene are MDHEN and SYDVKM. This CDR3 region has 12 residues. The CDR3 sequence is CASSGLTNEQFF. The CDR3, as DNA: TGTGCCAGCAGTGGACTTACAAATGAGCAGTTCTTC.

This clonotype was counted only a few times. The rearrangement uses TRBV5-1 and TRBJ2-5, with D possibly TRBD1 on 5 matching bases. Trimming took 1 base from V and 4 from J, leaving 14 bases between them. The length of the CDR3 is 15 residues. Germline V lookup: CDR1 SGHRS, CDR2 YFSETQ. In DNA form, the CDR3 reads TGCGCCAGCAGCTTGATTGGGGCGCAGGGAGAGACCCAGTACTTC. It codes for CASSLIGAQGETQYF.

This sequence joins TRBV20-1 and TRBJ2-1; TRBD2 matches 8 bases. CDR1 is DFQATT and CDR2 is SNEGSKA in the germline V gene (reference sequence). The CDR3 contains 13 residues. In DNA, the CDR3 is TGCAGCTTGGGACTAGTAAATTACAATGAGCAGTTCTTC. Its translation is CSLGLVNYNEQFF.

In nucleotides, the CDR3 is TGTGCCAGCAGCCCCCGGGACAGCTTACTTCAGGGGAACACTGAAGCTTTCTTT. Its protein product is CASSPRDSLLQGNTEAFF. This rearrangement joins TRBV7-9 to TRBJ1-1, with TRBD1 matching 7 bases. The CDR3 loop spans 18 amino acids. Looked up from germline, CDR1 is SEHNR and CDR2 is FQNEAQ (reference sequence). After removal of 5 bases from V and 1 base from J, the junction contained 16 bases not matched to a gene.

This clonotype was observed a few times. This rearrangement joins TRBV28 to TRBJ1-4, with 8 bases that match TRBD1. CDR1 and CDR2 (germline): MDHEN, SYDVKM. CDR3 length: 16 residues. J gave up 4 bases and V 2 bases, and 6 bases lay outside the gene matches. In nucleotides, the CDR3 is TGTGCCAGCAGTTTACCCGGGACAGGACGTAATGAAAAACTGTTTTTT. Amino acids: CASSLPGTGRNEKLFF.

Many counts were recorded for this clonotype. This chain uses TRBV10-3 with TRBJ2-1; D gene unclear. The ends were cut back, 10 bases at V and 9 bases at J, with 22 bases in the middle. CDR1 ENHRY and CDR2 SYGVKD come from the germline V gene. The CDR3 contains 14 residues. The CDR3 is CATERGTTSPEQFF. The CDR3 DNA reads as TGTGCCACTGAACGAGGTACTACCAGCCCTGAGCAGTTCTTC.

This clonotype was observed a few times. The V call is TRBV25-1, the J call TRBJ2-5; no clear D. Germline V CDR1 and CDR2: MGHDK, SYGVNS. V was shortened by 1 base and J by 5 bases, with 14 bases between the two germline ends. This CDR3 is built from 15 residues. The CDR3 region has the DNA TGTGCCAGCAGTGAATCCTGGGTCCCCCCGGAGACCCAGTACTTC. Protein: CASSESWVPPETQYF. Full variable domain (rest looked up from reference TRBV25-1 and TRBJ2-5): EADIYQTPRYLVIGTGKKITLECSQTMGHDKMYWYQQDPGMELHLIHYSYGVNSTEKGDLSSESTVSRIRTEHFPLTLESARPSHTSQYLCASSESWVPPETQYFGPGTRLLVL.

In this sample, this clonotype turned up a few times. The V gene is TRBV5-5, the J gene TRBJ2-5; maybe TRBD1 (6 bases). This CDR3 spans 14 amino acids. Germline-derived CDR1 and CDR2 are SGHKS and YYEKEE (reference sequence). Trimming pared 3 bases from V and 4 bases from J, leaving 13 bases between. DNA of the CDR3: TGTGCCAGCAGCTCTACAGGGAATAGAGAGACCCAGTACTTC. Its protein product is CASSSTGNRETQYF.

The chain couples TRBV9 to TRBJ2-3; 13 bases align to TRBD2. The germline V gene encodes CDR1 SGDLS and CDR2 YYNGEE. The junction had 8 bases not matched to a gene; V was cut back by 0 bases and J by 1 base. The CDR3 loop spans 19 amino acids. The CDR3 DNA reads as TGTGCCAGCAGCGTAGGCGAACTAGCGGGAGGGTCAGGCACAGATACGCAGTATTTT. It translates to CASSVGELAGGSGTDTQYF.

This clonotype was seen at least ten times. The rearrangement links TRBV3-1 to TRBJ2-3; possibly TRBD2 for D (6 bases). Germline CDR1 LGHDT, CDR2 YNNKEL (reference sequence). This CDR3 is 15 amino acids long. V was clipped by 1 base and J by 7 bases, with 15 bases between them. This CDR3 reads CASSQGFSGSNTQYF. Written as DNA, the CDR3 is TGTGCCAGCAGCCAAGGTTTCAGCGGGTCAAATACGCAGTATTTT.

This clonotype has a handful of counts. The V and J genes are TRBV27 and TRBJ1-1; TRBD1 might be the D (6 bases). This CDR3 spans 18 amino acids. The germline gives CDR1 MNHEY, CDR2 SMNVEV (reference sequence). Trimming left V 6 bases short and J 4 bases short, with 27 bases between. Here the CDR3 reads CASSATGQPIWEGTEAFF. In DNA, the CDR3 is TGTGCCAGCAGCGCGACTGGACAGCCTATTTGGGAAGGCACTGAAGCTTTCTTT.

CDR3 nucleotides: TGTGCCAGCAGTCCCACGCTGATGGACTACAATGAGCAGTTCTTC. This sequence encodes CASSPTLMDYNEQFF. The chain has TRBV27 and TRBJ2-1; D unclear. V was pared by 5 bases and J by 3 bases, with 14 bases between. The germline V gene has CDR1 MNHEY and CDR2 SMNVEV (reference sequence). The CDR3 loop spans 15 amino acids.

The chain employs TRBV20-1 and TRBJ2-2; D is possibly TRBD2 (6 bases). V lost 6 bases and J lost 1, with 12 bases in between. The CDR3 consists of 14 residues. The germline CDR1 and CDR2 sequences are DFQATT and SNEGSKA (reference sequence). CDR3 DNA: TGCAGTGCAGTGCTAGCGAGGAACACCGGGGAGCTGTTTTTT. Translated, it gives CSAVLARNTGELFF.

The V call is TRBV6-2 or TRBV6-3, the J call TRBJ2-1; weak D call: TRBD1 (6 bases). The germline V and J ends were trimmed by 10 bases and 1 base, with 17 bases remaining between them. Germline V lookup: CDR1 MNHEY, CDR2 SVGEGT. This CDR3 has 15 amino acids. CDR3 amino acids: CANVRAQGSYNEQFF. The DNA of the CDR3 is TGTGCCAACGTTCGGGCCCAGGGGTCCTACAATGAGCAGTTCTTC.

This clonotype was seen a few times. The chain links TRBV14 to TRBJ1-1, with D uncertain. Germline CDR1 SGHDN, CDR2 FVKESK. V dropped 1 base and J dropped 4 bases, with 13 bases sitting between them. The CDR3 length is 15 residues. CDR3 nucleotides: TGTGCCAGCAGCCAAGGTTACATCCTTTCCACTGAAGCTTTCTTT. Its translation is CASSQGYILSTEAFF.